This T cell receptor (beta chain) was sequenced during a study of immune cell composition in non-small cell lung cancer. Study background: Histologic subtype was mainly adenocarcinoma or squamous cell carcinoma.

Frozen unsorted single-cell suspensions supplied the genomic DNA. This table comes from immunoSEQ multiplex PCR, and its TCRdb copy is limited to in-frame clones, with some not included. Of about 2,500 clones listed, around 78% are singletons. Overall study findings and caveats: Dominant in vivo tumour-associated clones were not shown to share tumour-reactive sequences. Tumour TCR-beta clonality was not significantly tied to smoking pack-years.

As to this clone: Its antigen remains unidentified.

The CDR3 has 14 residues. From germline, CDR1 is MDHEN and CDR2 SYDVKM. With 5 bases clipped from V and 8 bases from J, the junction kept 6 bases outside the gene matches. V usage is TRBV28 and J usage is TRBJ1-4; 9 bases agree with TRBD1. Sequencing was carried out using lung tumor tissue. The sequence was obtained from a human donor with non-small cell lung cancer. Written as DNA, the CDR3 is TGTGCCAGCAGTCGGGGACAGGGTCGAGAAAAACTGTTTTTT. It translates to CASSRGQGREKLFF.